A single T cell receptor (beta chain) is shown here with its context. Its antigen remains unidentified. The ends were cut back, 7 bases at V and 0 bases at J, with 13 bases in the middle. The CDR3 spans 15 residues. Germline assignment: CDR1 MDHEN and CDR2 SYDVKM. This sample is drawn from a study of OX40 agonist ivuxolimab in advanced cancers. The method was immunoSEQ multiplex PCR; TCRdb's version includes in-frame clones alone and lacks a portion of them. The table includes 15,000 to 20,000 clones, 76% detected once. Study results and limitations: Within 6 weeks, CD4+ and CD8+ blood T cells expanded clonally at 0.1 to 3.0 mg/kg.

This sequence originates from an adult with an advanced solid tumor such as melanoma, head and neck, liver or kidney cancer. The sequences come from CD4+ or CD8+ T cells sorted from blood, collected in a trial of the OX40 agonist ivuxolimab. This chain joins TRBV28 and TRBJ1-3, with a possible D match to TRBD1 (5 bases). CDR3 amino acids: CASTVDSSSGNTIYF. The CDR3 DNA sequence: TGTGCCAGCACTGTTGACAGCTCCTCTGGAAACACCATATATTTT.